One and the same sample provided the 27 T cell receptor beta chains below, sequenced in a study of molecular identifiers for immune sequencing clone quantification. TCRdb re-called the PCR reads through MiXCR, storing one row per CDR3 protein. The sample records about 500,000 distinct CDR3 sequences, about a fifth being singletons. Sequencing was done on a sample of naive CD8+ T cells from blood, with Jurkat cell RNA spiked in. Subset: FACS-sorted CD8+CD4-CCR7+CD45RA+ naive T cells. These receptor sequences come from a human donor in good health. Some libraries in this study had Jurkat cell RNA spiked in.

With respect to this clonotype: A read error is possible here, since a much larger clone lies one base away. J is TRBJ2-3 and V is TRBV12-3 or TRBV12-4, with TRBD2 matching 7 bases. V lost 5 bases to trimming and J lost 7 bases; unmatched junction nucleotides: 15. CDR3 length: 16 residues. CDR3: CASSHPERGAWNTQYF. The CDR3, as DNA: TGTGCCAGCAGTCACCCCGAGCGGGGAGCCTGGAATACGCAGTATTTT.

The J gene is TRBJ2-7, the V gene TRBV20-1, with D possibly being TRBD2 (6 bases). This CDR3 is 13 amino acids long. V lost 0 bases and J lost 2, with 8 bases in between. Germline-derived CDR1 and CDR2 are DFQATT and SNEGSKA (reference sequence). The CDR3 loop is CSARDRETYEQYF. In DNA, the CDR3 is TGCAGTGCTAGAGATCGGGAGACCTACGAGCAGTACTTC.

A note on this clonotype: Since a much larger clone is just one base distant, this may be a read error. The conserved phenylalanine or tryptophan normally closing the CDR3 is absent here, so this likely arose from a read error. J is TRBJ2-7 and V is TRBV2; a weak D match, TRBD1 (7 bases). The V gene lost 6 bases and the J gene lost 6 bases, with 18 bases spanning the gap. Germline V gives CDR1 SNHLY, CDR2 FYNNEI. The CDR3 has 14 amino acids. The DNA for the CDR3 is TGTGCCAGCAGCCAACCCAGGAGGGGGCCCGAGCAGTACATC. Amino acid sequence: CASSQPRRGPEQYI.

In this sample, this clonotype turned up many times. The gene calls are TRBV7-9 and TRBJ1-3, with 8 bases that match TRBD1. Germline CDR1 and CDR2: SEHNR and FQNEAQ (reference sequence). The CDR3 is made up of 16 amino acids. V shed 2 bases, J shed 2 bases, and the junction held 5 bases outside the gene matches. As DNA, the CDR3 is TGTGCCAGCAGCTTACCAGGGGGCAAACCTGGAAACACCATATATTTT. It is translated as CASSLPGGKPGNTIYF.

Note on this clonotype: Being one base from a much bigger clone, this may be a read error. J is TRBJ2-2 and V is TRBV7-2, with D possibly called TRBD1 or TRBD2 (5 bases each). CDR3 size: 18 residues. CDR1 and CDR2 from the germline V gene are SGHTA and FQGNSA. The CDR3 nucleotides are TGTGCCAGCAGCTCGCTCCCAGACAGAACGTTCTTGACCGGGAAGCTGTTTTTT. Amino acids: CASSSLPDRTFLTGKLFF.

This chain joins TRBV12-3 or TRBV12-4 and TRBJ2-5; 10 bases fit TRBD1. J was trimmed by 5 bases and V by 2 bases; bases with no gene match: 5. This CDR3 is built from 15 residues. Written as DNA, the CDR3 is TGTGCCAGCAGTTTAAGACAGGGGGCGTATGAGACCCAGTACTTC. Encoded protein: CASSLRQGAYETQYF.

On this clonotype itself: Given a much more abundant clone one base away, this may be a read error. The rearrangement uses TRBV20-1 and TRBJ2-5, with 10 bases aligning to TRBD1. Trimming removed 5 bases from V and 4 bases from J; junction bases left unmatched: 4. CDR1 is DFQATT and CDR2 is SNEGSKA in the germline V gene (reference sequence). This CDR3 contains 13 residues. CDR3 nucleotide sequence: TGCAGTGCTGGGGGACAGGGGCCAGAGACCCAGTACTTC. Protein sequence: CSAGGQGPETQYF.

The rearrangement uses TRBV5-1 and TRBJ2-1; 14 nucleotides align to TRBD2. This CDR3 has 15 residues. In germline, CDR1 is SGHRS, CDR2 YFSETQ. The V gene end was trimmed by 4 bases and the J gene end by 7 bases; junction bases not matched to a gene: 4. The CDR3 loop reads CASSKGLAGDNEQFF. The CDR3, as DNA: TGCGCCAGCAGCAAGGGACTAGCGGGGGATAATGAGCAGTTCTTC.

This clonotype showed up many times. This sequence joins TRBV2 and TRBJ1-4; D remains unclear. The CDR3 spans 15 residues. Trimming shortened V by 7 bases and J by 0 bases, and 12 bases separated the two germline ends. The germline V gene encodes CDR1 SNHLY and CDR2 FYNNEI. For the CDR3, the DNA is TGTGCCAGCAACCCCTGGGAGGCAACTAATGAAAAACTGTTTTTT. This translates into CASNPWEATNEKLFF.

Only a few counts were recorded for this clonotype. The CDR3 DNA sequence: TGTGCCATCCAGGGGGCATCTAACTATGGCTACACCTTC. Protein: CAIQGASNYGYTF. The rearrangement uses TRBV10-3 and TRBJ1-2; 8 positions agree with TRBD1. V lost 8 bases to trimming and J lost 0 bases; unmatched junction nucleotides: 2. CDR3 size: 13 residues. CDR1 and CDR2 from the germline V gene are ENHRY and SYGVKD.

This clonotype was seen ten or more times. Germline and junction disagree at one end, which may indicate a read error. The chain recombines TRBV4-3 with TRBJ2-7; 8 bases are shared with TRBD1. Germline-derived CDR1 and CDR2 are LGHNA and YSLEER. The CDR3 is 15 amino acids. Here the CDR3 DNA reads TGTGCCAGCAGCCTCGGGACAGGCCTCTCCTACGAGCAGTACTTC. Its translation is CASSLGTGLSYEQYF.

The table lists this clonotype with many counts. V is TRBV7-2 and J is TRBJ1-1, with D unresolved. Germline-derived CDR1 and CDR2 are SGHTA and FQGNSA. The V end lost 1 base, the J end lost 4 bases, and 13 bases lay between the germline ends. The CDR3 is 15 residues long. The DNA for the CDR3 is TGTGCCAGCAGCTTAGTTTATGGGTTTGGCACTGAAGCTTTCTTT. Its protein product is CASSLVYGFGTEAFF.

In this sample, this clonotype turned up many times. The CDR3 sequence is CSVVLYNTGELFF. CDR3 in DNA: TGCAGCGTTGTCCTATACAACACCGGGGAGCTGTTTTTT. J is TRBJ2-2 and V is TRBV29-1; D is unclear. The CDR3 length is 13 residues. Germline CDR1 is SQVTM and CDR2 is ANQGSEA. V dropped 4 bases and J dropped 2 bases, with 8 bases sitting between them.

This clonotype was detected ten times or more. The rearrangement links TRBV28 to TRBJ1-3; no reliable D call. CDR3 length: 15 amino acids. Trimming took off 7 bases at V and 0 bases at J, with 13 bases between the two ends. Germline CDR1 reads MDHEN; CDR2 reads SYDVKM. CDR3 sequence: CASTTRETSGNTIYF. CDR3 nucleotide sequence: TGTGCCAGCACTACTCGGGAGACCTCTGGAAACACCATATATTTT.

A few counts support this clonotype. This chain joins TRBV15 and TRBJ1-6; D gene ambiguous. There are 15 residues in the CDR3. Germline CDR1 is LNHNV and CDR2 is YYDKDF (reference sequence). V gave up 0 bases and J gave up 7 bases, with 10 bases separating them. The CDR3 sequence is CATSREALGNSPLHF. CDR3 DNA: TGTGCCACCAGCAGAGAGGCCCTGGGGAATTCACCCCTCCACTTT.

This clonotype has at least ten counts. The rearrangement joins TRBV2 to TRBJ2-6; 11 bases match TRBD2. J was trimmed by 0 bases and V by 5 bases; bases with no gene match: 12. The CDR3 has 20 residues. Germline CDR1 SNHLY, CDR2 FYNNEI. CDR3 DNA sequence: TGTGCCAGCAGTTTGGGGCCGGGACTAGCGGATAACTCTGGGGCCAACGTCCTGACTTTC. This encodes CASSLGPGLADNSGANVLTF.

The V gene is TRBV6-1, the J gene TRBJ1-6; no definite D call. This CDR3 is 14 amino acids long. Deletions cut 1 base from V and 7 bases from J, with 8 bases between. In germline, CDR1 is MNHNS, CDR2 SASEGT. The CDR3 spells CASSEEGYNSPLHF. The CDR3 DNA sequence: TGTGCCAGCAGTGAAGAAGGGTACAATTCACCCCTCCACTTT.

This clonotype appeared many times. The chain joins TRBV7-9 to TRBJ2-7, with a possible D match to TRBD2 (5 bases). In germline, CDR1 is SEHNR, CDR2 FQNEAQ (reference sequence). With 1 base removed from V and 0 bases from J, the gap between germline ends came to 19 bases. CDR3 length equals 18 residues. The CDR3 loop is CASSLVGKGGPSSYEQYF. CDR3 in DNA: TGTGCCAGCAGCTTAGTGGGCAAGGGCGGGCCGAGCTCCTACGAGCAGTACTTC.

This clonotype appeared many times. The CDR3 reads CASSSIIQGKEQYF. Written as DNA, the CDR3 is TGTGCCAGCAGCTCGATAATACAGGGTAAAGAGCAGTACTTC. This chain links TRBV7-2 with TRBJ2-7; D might be TRBD1 (6 bases). The ends were cut back, 4 bases at V and 7 bases at J, with 17 bases in the middle. The germline gives CDR1 SGHTA, CDR2 FQGNSA. The CDR3 loop spans 14 amino acids.

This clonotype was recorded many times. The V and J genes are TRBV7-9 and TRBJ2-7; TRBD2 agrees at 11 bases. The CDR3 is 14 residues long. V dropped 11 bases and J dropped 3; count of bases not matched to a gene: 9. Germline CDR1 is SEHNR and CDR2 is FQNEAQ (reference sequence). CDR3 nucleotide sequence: TGTGCCGCCTCCACCGGGACTAGCGGCTACGAGCAGTACTTC. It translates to CAASTGTSGYEQYF.

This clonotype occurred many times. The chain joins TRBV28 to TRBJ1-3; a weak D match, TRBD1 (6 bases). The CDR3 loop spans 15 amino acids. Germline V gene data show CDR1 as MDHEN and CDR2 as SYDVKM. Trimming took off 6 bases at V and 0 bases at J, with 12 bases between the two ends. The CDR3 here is CASRPDRSSGNTIYF. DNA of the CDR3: TGTGCCAGCAGGCCCGACAGGAGCTCTGGAAACACCATATATTTT. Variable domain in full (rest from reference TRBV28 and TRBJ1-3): DVKVTQSSRYLVKRTGEKVFLECVQDMDHENMFWYRQDPGLGLRLIYFSYDVKMKEKGDIPEGYSVSREKKERFSLILESASTNQTSMYLCASRPDRSSGNTIYFGEGSWLTVV.

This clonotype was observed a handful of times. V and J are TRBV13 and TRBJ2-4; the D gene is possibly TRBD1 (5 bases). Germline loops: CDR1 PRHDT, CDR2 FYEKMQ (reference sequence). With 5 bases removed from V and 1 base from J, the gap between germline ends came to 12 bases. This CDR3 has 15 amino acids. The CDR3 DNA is TGTGCCAGCAGCAACGCAGGGCTGGCCAAAAACATTCAGTACTTC. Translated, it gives CASSNAGLAKNIQYF. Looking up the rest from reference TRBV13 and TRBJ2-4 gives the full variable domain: AAGVIQSPRHLIKEKRETATLKCYPIPRHDTVYWYQQGPGQDPQFLISFYEKMQSDKGSIPDRFSAQQFSDYHSELNMSSLELGDSALYFCASSNAGLAKNIQYFGAGTRLSVL.

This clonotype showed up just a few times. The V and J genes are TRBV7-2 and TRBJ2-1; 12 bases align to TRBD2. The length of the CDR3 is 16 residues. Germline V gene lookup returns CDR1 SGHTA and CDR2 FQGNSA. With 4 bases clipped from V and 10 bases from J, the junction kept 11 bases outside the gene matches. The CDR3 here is CASSSTSGGSSLEQFF. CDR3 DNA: TGTGCCAGCAGCTCGACTAGCGGGGGATCAAGTTTGGAGCAGTTCTTC. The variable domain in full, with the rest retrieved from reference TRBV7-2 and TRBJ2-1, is GAGVSQSPSNKVTEKGKDVELRCDPISGHTALYWYRQSLGQGLEFLIYFQGNSAPDKSGLPSDRFSAERTGGSVSTLTIQRTQQEDSAVYLCASSSTSGGSSLEQFFGPGTRLTVL.

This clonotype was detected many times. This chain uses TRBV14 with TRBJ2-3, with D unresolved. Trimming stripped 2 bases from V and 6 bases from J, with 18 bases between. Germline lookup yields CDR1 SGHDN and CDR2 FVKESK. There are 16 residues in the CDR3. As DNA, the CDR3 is TGTGCCAGCAGCCAAAACCCGCAAGGTGTGAGGGATACGCAGTATTTT. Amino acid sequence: CASSQNPQGVRDTQYF.

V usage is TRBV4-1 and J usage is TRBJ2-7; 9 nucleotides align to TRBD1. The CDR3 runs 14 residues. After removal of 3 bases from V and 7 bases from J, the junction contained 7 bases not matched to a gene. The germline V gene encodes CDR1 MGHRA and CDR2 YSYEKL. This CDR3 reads CASSHGTGLGEQYF. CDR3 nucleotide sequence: TGCGCCAGCAGCCACGGGACAGGGCTGGGGGAGCAGTACTTC.

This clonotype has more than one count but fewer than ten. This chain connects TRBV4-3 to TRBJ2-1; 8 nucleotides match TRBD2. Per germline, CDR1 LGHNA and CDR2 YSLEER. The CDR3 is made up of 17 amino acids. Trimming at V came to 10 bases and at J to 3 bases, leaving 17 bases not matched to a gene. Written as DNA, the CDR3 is TGCGCCAACCGGAAAACAGGGAGGACTAGCCACTACAATGAGCAGTTCTTC. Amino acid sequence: CANRKTGRTSHYNEQFF.

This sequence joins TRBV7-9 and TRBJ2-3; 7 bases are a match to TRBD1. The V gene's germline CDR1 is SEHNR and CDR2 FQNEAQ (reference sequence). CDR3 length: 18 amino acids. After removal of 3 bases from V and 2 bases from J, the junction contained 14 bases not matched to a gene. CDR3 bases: TGTGCCAGCAGCTTGGGGTATGGTAAGGGGGCCGCCACAGATACGCAGTATTTT. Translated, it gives CASSLGYGKGAATDTQYF.